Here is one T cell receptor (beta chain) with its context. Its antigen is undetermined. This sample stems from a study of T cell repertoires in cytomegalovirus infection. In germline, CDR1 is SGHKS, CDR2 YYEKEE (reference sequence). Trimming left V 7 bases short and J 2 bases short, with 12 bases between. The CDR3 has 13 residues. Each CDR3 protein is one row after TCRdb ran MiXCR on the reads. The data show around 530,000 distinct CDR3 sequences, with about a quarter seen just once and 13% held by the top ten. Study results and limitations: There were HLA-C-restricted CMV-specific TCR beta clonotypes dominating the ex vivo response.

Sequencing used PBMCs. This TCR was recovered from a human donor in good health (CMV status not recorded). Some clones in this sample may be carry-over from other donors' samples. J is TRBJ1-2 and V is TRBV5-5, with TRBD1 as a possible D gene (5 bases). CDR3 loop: CASHRRENYGYTF. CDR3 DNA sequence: TGTGCCAGCCATCGCAGGGAAAACTATGGCTACACCTTC.